This T cell receptor beta chain stems from a study of identical twins. General study points: Invariant MAIT and iNKT cells may have partly biased zero-insertion analyses.

A few counts support this clonotype. Its antigen is unidentified. Template switching introduced a universal primer site, and the cDNA bore unique molecular identifiers. From the 5' RACE reads, TCRdb called clonotypes with MiXCR, one entry per CDR3 protein. Of 420,000 or so distinct CDR3 sequences in the sample, around 20% are singletons; the top ten hold more than 10%. Germline V lookup: CDR1 SGHAT, CDR2 FQDESV (reference sequence). There are 12 residues in the CDR3. Trimming stripped 5 bases from V and 6 bases from J, with 8 bases between. Sequences were obtained from naive T cells sorted from blood. This sequence originates from a man between 50 and 59 years old in good health. V usage is TRBV11-1 and J usage is TRBJ2-1; TRBD2 might be the D (5 bases). The CDR3 bases are TGTGCCAGCAGCCACGGGGTCAATGAGCAGTTCTTC. Amino acid sequence: CASSHGVNEQFF.